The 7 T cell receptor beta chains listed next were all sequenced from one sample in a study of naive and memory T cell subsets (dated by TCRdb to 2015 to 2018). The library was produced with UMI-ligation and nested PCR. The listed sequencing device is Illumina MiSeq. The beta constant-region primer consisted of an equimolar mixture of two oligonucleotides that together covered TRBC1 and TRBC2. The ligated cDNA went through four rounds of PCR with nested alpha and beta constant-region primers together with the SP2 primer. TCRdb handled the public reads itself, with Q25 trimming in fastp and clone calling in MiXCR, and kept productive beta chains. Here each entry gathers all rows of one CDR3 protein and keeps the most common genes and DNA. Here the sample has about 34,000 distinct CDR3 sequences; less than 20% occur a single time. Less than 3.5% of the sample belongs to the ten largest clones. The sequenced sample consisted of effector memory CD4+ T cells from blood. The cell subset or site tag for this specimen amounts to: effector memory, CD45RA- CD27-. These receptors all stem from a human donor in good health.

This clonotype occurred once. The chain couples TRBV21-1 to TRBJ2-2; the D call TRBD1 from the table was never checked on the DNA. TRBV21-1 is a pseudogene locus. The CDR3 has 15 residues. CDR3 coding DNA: TGTGCCAGCAGCAAAGCTTTTGGGGGTAGTGGGGAGCTGTTTTTT. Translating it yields CASSKAFGGSGELFF.

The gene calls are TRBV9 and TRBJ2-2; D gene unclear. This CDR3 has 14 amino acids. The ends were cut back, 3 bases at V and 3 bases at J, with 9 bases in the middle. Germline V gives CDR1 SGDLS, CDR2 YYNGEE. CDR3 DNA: TGTGCCAGCAGCGAGGCCCCGGACACCGGGGAGCTGTTTTTT. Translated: CASSEAPDTGELFF.

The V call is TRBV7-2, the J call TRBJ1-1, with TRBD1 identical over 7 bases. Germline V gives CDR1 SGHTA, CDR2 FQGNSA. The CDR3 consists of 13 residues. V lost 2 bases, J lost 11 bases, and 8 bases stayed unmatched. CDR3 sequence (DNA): TGTGCCAGCAGCTTAAGTGGAGGGGGCTCCGCTTTCTTT. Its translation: CASSLSGGGSAFF. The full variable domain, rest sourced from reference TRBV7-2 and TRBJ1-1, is GAGVSQSPSNKVTEKGKDVELRCDPISGHTALYWYRQSLGQGLEFLIYFQGNSAPDKSGLPSDRFSAERTGGSVSTLTIQRTQQEDSAVYLCASSLSGGGSAFFGQGTRLTVV.

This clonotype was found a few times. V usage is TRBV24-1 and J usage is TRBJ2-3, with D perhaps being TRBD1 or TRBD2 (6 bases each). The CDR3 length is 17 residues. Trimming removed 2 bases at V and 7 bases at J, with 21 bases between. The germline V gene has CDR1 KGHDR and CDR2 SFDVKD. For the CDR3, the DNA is TGTGCCACCAGTGATTCCCTGGAGTATGGGGGGCGATATACGCAGTATTTT. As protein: CATSDSLEYGGRYTQYF.

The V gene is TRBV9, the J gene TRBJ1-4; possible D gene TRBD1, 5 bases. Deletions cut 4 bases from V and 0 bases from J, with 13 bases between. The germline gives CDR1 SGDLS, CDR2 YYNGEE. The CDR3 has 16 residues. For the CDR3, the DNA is TGTGCCAGCAGCTGGGGGGGGGGAGCAACTAATGAAAAACTGTTTTTT. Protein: CASSWGGGATNEKLFF.

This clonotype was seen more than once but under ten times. CDR3 nucleotides: TGCGCCACAAGCACCGAGGGACGGTACGGCACTGAAGCTTTCTTT. This gives the protein CATSTEGRYGTEAFF. The chain employs TRBV5-1 and TRBJ1-1, with a tentative D call TRBD1 (5 bases). V was cut by 9 bases and J by 4 bases, with 22 bases left in between. This CDR3 comprises 15 residues. The germline V gene has CDR1 SGHRS and CDR2 YFSETQ. Full variable domain (remainder filled in from reference TRBV5-1 and TRBJ1-1): KAGVTQTPRYLIKTRGQQVTLSCSPISGHRSVSWYQQTPGQGLQFLFEYFSETQRNKGNFPGRFSGRQFSNSRSEMNVSTLELGDSALYLCATSTEGRYGTEAFFGQGTRLTVV.

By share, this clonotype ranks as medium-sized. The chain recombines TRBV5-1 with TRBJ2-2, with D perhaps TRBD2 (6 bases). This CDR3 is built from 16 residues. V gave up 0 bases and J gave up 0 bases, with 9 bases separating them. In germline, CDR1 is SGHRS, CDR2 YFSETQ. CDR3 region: CASSLGGTANTGELFF. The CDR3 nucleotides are TGCGCCAGCAGCTTGGGCGGGACTGCGAACACCGGGGAGCTGTTTTTT.